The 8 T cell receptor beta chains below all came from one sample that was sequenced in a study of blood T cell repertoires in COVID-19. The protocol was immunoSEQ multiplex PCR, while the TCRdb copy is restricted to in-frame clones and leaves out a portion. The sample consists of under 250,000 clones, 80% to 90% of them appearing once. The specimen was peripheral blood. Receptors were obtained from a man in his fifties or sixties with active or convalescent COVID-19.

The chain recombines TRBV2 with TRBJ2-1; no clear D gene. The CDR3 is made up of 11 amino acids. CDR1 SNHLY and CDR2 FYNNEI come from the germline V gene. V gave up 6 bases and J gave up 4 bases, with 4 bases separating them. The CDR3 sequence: CASRLYNEQFF. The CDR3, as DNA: TGTGCCAGCAGACTATACAATGAGCAGTTCTTC.

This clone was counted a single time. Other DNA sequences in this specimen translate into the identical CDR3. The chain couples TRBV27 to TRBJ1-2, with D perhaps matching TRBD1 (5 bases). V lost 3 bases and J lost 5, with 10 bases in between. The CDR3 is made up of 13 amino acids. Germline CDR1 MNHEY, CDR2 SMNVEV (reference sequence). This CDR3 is CASSFRGGYGYTF. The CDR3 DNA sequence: TGTGCCAGCAGTTTTAGGGGTGGGTATGGCTACACCTTC.

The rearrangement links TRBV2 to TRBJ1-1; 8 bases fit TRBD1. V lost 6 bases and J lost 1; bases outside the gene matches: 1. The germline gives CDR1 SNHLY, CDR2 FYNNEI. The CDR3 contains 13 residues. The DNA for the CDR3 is TGTGCCAGCAGGGGACAGGCGAACACTGAAGCTTTCTTT. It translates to CASRGQANTEAFF.

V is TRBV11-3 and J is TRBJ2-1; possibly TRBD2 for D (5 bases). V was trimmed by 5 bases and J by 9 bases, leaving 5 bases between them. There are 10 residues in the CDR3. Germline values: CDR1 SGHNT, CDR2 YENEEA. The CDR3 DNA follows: TGTGCCAGCAGCGAGGGTGAGCAGTTCTTC. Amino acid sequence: CASSEGEQFF.

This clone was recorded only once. The CDR3 bases are TGTGCCAGCAGTGAACTAAATCAGCCCCAGCATTTT. Its translation is CASSELNQPQHF. The chain carries TRBV6-1 and TRBJ1-5; D call uncertain. The CDR3 extends over 12 amino acids. Between the trimmed V and J ends, which lost 2 bases and 4 bases, there was a span of 3 bases. Germline-derived CDR1 and CDR2 are MNHNS and SASEGT.

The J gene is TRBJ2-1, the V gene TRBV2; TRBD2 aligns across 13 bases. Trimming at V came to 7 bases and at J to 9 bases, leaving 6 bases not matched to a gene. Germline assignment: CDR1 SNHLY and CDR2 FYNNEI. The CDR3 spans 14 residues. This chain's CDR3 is CASNGLAGVVEQFF. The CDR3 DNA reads TGTGCCAGCAACGGACTAGCGGGAGTCGTTGAGCAGTTCTTC. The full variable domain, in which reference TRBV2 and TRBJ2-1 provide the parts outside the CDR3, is EPEVTQTPSHQVTQMGQEVILRCVPISNHLYFYWYRQILGQKVEFLVSFYNNEISEKSEIFDDQFSVERPDGSNFTLKIRSTKLEDSAMYFCASNGLAGVVEQFFGPGTRLTVL.

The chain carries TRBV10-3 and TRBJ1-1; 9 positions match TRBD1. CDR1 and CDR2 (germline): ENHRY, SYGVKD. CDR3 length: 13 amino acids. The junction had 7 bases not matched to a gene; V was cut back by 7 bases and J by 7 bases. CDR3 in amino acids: CAIKEQGADEAFF. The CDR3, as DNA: TGTGCCATCAAAGAACAGGGGGCGGATGAAGCTTTCTTT.

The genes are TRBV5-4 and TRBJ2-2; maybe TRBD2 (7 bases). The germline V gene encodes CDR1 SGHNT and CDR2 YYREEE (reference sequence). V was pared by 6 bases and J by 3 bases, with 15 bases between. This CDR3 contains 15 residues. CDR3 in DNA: TGTGCCAGCACCCAAGGGGGGGCCTACACCGGGGAGCTGTTTTTT. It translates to CASTQGGAYTGELFF.